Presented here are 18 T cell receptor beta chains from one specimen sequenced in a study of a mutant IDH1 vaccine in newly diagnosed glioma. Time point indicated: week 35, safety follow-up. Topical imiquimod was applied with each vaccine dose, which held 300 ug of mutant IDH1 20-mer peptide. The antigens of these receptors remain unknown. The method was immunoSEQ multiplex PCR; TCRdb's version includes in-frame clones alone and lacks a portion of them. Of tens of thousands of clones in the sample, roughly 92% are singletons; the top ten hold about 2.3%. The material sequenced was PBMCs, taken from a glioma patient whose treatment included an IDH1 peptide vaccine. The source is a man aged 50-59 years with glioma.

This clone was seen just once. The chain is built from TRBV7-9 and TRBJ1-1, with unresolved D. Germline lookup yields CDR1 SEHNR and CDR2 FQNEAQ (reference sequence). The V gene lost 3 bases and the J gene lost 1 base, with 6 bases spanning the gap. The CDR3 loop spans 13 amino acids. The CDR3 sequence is CASSFWENTEAFF. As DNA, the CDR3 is TGTGCCAGCAGCTTTTGGGAGAACACTGAAGCTTTCTTT.

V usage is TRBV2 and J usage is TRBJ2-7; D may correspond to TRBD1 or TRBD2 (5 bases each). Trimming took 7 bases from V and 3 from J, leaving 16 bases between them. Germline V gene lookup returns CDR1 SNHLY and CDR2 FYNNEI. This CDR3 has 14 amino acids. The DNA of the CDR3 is TGTGCCAGCAACAGACCTCGGGACGGCTACGAGCAGTACTTC. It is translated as CASNRPRDGYEQYF.

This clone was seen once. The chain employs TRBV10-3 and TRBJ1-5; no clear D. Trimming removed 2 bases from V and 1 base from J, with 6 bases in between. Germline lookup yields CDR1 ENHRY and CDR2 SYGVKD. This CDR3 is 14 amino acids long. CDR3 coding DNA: TGTGCCATCAGTGAGGCTGGGAGCAATCAGCCCCAGCATTTT. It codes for CAISEAGSNQPQHF.

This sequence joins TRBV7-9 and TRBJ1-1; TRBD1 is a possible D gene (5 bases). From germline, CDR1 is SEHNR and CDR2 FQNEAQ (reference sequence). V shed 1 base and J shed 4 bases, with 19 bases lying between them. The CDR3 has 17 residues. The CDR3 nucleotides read TGTGCCAGCAGCTTAGGTCCAGGGCAGGCAATTTTCACTGAAGCTTTCTTT. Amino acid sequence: CASSLGPGQAIFTEAFF.

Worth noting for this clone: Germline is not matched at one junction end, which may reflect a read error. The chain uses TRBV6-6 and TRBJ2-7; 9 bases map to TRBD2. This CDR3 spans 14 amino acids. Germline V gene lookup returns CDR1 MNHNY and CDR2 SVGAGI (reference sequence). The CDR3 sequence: CASSYSLVAGALIF. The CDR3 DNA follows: TGTGCCAGCAGTTACTCGCTAGTAGCGGGGGCCCTAATCTTC.

The DNA of the CDR3 is TGTGCCAGCACCCCTCGGGCTAGCGGGATTCAGTACTTC. The encoded protein is CASTPRASGIQYF. The chain links TRBV28 to TRBJ2-7; TRBD2 matches at 9 bases. The CDR3 has 13 amino acids. With V trimmed by 7 bases and J by 10 bases, 11 bases remained unmatched. Germline V gene lookup returns CDR1 MDHEN and CDR2 SYDVKM. Combining the CDR3 with reference TRBV28 and TRBJ2-7 gives the whole variable domain DVKVTQSSRYLVKRTGEKVFLECVQDMDHENMFWYRQDPGLGLRLIYFSYDVKMKEKGDIPEGYSVSREKKERFSLILESASTNQTSMYLCASTPRASGIQYFGPGTRLTVT.

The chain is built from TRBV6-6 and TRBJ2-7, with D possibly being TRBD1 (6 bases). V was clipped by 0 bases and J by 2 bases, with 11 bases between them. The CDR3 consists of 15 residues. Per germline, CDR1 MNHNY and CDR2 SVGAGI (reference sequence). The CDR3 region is CASSYSQGPPYEQYF. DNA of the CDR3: TGTGCCAGCAGTTACTCACAGGGTCCCCCCTACGAGCAGTACTTC.

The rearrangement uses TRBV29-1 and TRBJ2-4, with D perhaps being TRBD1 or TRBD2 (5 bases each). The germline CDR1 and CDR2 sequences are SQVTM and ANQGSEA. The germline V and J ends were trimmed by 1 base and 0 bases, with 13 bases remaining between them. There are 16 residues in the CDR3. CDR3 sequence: CSVEGGTFLAKNIQYF. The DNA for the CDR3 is TGCAGCGTTGAAGGGGGGACGTTCCTAGCCAAAAACATTCAGTACTTC.

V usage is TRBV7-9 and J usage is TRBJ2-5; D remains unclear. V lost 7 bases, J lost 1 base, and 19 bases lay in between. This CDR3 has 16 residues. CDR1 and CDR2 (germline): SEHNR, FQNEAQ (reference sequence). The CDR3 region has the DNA TGTGCCAGCACCAACCTTTGGTTGGGTTCCCAAGAGACCCAGTACTTC. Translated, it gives CASTNLWLGSQETQYF. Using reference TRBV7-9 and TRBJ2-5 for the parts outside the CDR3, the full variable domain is DTGVSQNPRHKITKRGQNVTFRCDPISEHNRLYWYRQTLGQGPEFLTYFQNEAQLEKSRLLSDRFSAERPKGSFSTLEIQRTEQGDSAMYLCASTNLWLGSQETQYFGPGTRLLVL.

For the CDR3, the DNA is TGTGCCAGCAGTTTGATGCGGATTGGAAACACCATATATTTT. It yields the protein CASSLMRIGNTIYF. The J gene is TRBJ1-3, the V gene TRBV28; the D is unclear. The V gene lost 3 bases and the J gene lost 3 bases, with 9 bases spanning the gap. The CDR3 length is 14 residues. Looked up from germline, CDR1 is MDHEN and CDR2 is SYDVKM.

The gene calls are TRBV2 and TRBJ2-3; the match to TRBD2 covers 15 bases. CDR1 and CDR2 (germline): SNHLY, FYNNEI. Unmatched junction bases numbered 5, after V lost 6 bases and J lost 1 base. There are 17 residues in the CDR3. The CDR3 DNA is TGTGCCAGCAGGCCGGGACTAGCGGGGGGTGGCACAGATACGCAGTATTTT. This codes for CASRPGLAGGGTDTQYF.

The CDR3 DNA reads as TGTGCCAGCAGTTTATTTCCGGGGGCAGACGAGCAGTACTTC. Residues: CASSLFPGADEQYF. This chain connects TRBV27 to TRBJ2-7; tentatively, D is TRBD1 or TRBD2 (6 bases each). The CDR3 has 14 amino acids. Trimming pared 1 base from V and 5 bases from J, leaving 12 bases between. The germline gives CDR1 MNHEY, CDR2 SMNVEV (reference sequence).

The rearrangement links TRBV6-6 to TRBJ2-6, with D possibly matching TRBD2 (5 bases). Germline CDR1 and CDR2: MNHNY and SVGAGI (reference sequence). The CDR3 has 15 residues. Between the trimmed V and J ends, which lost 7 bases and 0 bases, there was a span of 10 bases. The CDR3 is CASNRGSSGANVLTF. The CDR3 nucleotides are TGTGCCAGCAACCGGGGTTCCTCTGGGGCCAACGTCCTGACTTTC.

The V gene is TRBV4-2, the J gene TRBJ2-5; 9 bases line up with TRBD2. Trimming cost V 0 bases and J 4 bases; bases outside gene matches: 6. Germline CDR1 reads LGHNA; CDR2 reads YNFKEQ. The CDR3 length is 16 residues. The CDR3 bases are TGTGCCAGCAGCCAAGATAATAGCGGGAGTCGAGAGACCCAGTACTTC. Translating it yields CASSQDNSGSRETQYF.

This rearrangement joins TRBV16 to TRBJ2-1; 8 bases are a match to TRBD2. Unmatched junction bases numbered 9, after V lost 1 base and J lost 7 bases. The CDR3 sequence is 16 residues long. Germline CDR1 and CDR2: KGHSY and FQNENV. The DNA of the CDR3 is TGTGCCAGCAGCCAATTGATAGCGGGATCTTATAATGAGCAGTTCTTC. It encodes CASSQLIAGSYNEQFF.

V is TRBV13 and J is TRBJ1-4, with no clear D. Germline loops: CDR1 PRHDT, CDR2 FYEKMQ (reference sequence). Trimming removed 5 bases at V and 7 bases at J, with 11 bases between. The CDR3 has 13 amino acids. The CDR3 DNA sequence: TGTGCCAGCAGCCTTGAACGGGGTGAAAAACTGTTTTTT. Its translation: CASSLERGEKLFF.

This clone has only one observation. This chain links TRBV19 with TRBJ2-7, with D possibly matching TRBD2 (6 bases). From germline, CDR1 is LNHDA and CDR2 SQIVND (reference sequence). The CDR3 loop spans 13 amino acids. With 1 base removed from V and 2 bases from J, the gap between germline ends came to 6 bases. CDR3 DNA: TGTGCCAGTAGTATAGCGGGGGCCTACGAGCAGTACTTC. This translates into CASSIAGAYEQYF.

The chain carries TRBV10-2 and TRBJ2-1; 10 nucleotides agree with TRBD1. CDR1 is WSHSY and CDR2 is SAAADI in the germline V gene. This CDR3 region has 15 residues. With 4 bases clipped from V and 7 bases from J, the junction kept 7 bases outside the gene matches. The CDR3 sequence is CASSGSGTGENEQFF. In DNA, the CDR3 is TGCGCCAGCAGTGGTTCCGGGACAGGGGAGAATGAGCAGTTCTTC.